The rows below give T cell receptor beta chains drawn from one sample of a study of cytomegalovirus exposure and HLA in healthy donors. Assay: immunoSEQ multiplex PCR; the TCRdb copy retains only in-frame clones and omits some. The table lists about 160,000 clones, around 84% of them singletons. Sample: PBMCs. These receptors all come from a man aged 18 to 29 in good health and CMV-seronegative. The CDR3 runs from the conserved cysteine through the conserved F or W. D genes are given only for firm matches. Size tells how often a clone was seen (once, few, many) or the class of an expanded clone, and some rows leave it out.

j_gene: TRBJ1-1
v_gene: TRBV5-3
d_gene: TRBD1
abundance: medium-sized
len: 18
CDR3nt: TGTGCCAGAACCACGGAAGAACAGGGGCAATTCATGAACACTGAAGCTTTCTTT
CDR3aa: CARTTEEQGQFMNTEAFF

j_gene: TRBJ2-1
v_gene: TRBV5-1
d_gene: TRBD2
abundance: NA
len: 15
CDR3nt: TGCGCCAGCAGCTTGGCACTAGCGGGGATGAATGAGCAGTTCTTC
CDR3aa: CASSLALAGMNEQFF

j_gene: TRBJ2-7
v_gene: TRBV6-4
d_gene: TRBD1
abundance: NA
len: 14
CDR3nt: TGTGCCAGCAGTGGCCGGGACAGGGGCTACGAGCAGTACTTC
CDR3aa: CASSGRDRGYEQYF

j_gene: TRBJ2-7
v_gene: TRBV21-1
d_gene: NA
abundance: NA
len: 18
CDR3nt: TGTGCCAGCAGCAAACGCCGTTCGACGGGGGAGGGCGTCTACGAGCAGTACTTC
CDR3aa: CASSKRRSTGEGVYEQYF

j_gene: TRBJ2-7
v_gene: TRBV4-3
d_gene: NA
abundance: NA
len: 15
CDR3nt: TGCGCCAGCAGCCAAGATCGTCGGCTGGCGGGAGAGCAGTACTTC
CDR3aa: CASSQDRRLAGEQYF

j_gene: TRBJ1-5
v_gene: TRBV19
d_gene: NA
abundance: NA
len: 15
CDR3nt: TGTGCCAGTAGTATGAACGGAGGGCCCAATCAGCCCCAGCATTTT
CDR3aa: CASSMNGGPNQPQHF

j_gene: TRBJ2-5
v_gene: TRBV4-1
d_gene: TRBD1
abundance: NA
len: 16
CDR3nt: TGCGCCAGCAGCCTAGGGAGACAGGGGGTAAGGGAGACCCAGTACTTC
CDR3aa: CASSLGRQGVRETQYF

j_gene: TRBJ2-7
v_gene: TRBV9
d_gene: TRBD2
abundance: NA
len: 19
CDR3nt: TGTGCCAGCAGCGTAGGGGGGGCTAGCGGGGGGACAACACCCTACGAGCAGTACTTC
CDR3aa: CASSVGGASGGTTPYEQYF

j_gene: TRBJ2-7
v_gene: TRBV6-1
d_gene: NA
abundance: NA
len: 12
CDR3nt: TGTGCCAGCAGGCACAGGGTCCACGAGCAGTACTTC
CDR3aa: CASRHRVHEQYF

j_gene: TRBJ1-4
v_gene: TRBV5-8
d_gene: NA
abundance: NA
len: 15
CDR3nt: TGTGCCAGCAGCTTGGAGGTGTCAGGCAATGAAAAACTGTTTTTT
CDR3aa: CASSLEVSGNEKLFF

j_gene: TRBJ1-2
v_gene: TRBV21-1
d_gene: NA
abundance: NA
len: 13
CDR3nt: TGTGCCAGCAGCCCCGGGAAGAACTATGGCTACACCTTC
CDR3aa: CASSPGKNYGYTF

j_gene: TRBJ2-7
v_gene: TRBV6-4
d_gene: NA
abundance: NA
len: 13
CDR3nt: TGTGCCAGCACCAAGGGCAGGGGCTACGAGCAGTACTTC
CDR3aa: CASTKGRGYEQYF

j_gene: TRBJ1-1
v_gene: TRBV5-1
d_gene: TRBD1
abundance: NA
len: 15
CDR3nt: TGCGCCAGCAGCTTCGGGACAGGGGAGGGCACTGAAGCTTTCTTT
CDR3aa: CASSFGTGEGTEAFF

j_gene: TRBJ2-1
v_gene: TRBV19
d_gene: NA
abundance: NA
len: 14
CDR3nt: TGTGCCAGTAGTATAGCGGGCTCCTACAATGAGCAGTTCTTC
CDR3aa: CASSIAGSYNEQFF

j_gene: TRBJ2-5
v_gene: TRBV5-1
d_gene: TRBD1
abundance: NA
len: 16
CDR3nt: TGCGCCAGCAGCTTGGCTTACAGGGGGCGCGCGAAGACCCAGTACTTC
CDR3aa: CASSLAYRGRAKTQYF

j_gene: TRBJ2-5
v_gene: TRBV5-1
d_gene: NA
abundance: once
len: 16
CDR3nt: TGCGCCAGCAGCTTGCCCCCGGGTGGGGCAGGAGAGACCCAGTACTTC
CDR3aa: CASSLPPGGAGETQYF

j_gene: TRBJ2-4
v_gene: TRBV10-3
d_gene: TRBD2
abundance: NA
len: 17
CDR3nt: TGTGCCATCAGTGATGGGACTAGCGGGAGGGTGGGAAACATTCAGTACTTC
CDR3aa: CAISDGTSGRVGNIQYF

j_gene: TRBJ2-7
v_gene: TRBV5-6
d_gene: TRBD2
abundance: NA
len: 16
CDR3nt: TGTGCCAGCAGCCCGGAGGGACTAGCCGTCTCCTACGAGCAGTACTTC
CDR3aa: CASSPEGLAVSYEQYF

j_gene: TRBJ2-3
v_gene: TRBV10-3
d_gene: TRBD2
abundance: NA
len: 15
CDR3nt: TGTGCCATCAGCCAGGGACTAGCGGGGACAGATACGCAGTATTTT
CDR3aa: CAISQGLAGTDTQYF

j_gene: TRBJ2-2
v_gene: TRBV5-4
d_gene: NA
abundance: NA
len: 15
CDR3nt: TGTGCCAGCAGCCCCGTAGGGAGAGACACCGGGGAGCTGTTTTTT
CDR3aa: CASSPVGRDTGELFF

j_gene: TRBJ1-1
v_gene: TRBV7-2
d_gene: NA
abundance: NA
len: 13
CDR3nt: TGTGCCAGCAGCCTCACAGTGAACACTGAAGCTTTCTTT
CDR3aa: CASSLTVNTEAFF

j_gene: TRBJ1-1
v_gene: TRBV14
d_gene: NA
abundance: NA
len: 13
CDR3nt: TGTGCCAGCAGCCAACTACTGAACACTGAAGCTTTCTTT
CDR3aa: CASSQLLNTEAFF

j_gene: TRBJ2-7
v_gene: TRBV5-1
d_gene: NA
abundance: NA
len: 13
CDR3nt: TGCGCCAGCAGCTTGGACAGGGTGTACGAGCAGTACTTC
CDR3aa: CASSLDRVYEQYF

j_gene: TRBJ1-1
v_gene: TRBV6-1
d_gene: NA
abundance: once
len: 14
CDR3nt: TGTGCCAGCAGCCAAGGGGCCCAGAACACTGAAGCTTTCTTT
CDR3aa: CASSQGAQNTEAFF

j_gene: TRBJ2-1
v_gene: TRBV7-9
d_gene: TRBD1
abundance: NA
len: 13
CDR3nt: TGTGCCAGCAGCCCGGGACAGTACAATGAGCAGTTCTTC
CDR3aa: CASSPGQYNEQFF

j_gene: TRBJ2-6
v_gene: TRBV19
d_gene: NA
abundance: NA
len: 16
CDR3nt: TGTGCCAGTAGTATAGATCAGAGGGCTGGGGCCAACGTCCTGACTTTC
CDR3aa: CASSIDQRAGANVLTF

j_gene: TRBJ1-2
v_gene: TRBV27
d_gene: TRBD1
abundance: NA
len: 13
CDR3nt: TGTGCCAGCAGTTCCCGGGACAGTAACGTCTACACCTTC
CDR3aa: CASSSRDSNVYTF

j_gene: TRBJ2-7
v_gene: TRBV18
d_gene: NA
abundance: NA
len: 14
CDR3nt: TGTGCCAGCTCACCTGCTACAGGGGGGGAAGAGCAGTACTTC
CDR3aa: CASSPATGGEEQYF

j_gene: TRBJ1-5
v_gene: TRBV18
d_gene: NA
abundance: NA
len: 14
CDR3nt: TGTGCCAGCTCAGGGGCGGTTAGCAATCAGCCCCAGCATTTT
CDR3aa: CASSGAVSNQPQHF

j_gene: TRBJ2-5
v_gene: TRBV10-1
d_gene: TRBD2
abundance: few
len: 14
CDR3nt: TGCGCCAGCAGTGACCCACTAGCGGAAGAGACCCAGTACTTC
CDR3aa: CASSDPLAEETQYF

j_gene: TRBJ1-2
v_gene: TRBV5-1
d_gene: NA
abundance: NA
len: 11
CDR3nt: TGCGCCAGCAGCAAGGAGGGTGGCTACACCTTC
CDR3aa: CASSKEGGYTF

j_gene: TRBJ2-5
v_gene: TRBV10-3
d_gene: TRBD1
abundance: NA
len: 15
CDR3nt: TGTGCCATCAGTATGGGGACAGGAAACCAAGAGACCCAGTACTTC
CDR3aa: CAISMGTGNQETQYF

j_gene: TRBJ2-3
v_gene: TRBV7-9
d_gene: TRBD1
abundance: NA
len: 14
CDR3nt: TGTGCCAGCGGGGGACAGGGGGAGACAGATACGCAGTATTTT
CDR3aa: CASGGQGETDTQYF

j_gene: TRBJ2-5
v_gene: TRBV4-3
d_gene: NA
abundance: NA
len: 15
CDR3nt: TGCGCCAGCAGCCAAGATCGGGGTTGGGGAGAGACCCAGTACTTC
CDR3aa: CASSQDRGWGETQYF

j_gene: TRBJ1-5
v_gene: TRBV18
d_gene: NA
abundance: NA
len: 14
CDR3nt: TGTGCCAGCTCACCAGACTGGAGCAATCAGCCCCAGCATTTT
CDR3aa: CASSPDWSNQPQHF

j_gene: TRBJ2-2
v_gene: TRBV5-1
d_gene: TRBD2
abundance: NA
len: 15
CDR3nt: TGCGCCAGCAGCTCTAGCGGGTTGAACACCGGGGAGCTGTTTTTT
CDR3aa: CASSSSGLNTGELFF

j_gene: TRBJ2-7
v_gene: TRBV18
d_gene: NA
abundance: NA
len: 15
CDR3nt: TGTGCCAGCTCACCAAGTAGGGACACCTCCTACGAGCAGTACTTC
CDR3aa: CASSPSRDTSYEQYF

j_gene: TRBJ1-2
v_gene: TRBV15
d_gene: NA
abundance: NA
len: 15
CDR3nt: TGTGCCACCAGCAGGACGAGACAGGCTAACTATGGCTACACCTTC
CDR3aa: CATSRTRQANYGYTF

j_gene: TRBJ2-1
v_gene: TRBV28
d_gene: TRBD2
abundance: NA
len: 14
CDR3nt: TGTGCCACCTCAGGACTAGCTGCTTTACTTGAGCAGTTCTTC
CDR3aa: CATSGLAALLEQFF

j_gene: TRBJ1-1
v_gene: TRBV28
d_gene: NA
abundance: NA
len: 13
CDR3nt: TGTGCCAGCAGTTTCATGGGGGCGACTGAAGCTTTCTTT
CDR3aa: CASSFMGATEAFF

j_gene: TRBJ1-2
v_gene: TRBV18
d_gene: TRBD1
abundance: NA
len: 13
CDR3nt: TGTGCCAGCTCACTTCGACAGGGCGAGGGCTACACCTTC
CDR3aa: CASSLRQGEGYTF

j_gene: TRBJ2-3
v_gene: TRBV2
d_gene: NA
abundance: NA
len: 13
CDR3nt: TGTGCCAGCAGCGGGTTAGTTGGGTATACGCAGTATTTT
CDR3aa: CASSGLVGYTQYF

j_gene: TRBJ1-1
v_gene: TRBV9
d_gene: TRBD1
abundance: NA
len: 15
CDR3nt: TGTGCCAGCAGCGTAGTGTGGACAGGGGCCACTGAAGCTTTCTTT
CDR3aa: CASSVVWTGATEAFF

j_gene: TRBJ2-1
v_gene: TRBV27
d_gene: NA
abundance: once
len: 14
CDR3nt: TGTGCCAGCAGTTTCCAGGGGGAGGCCAATGAGCAGTTCTTC
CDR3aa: CASSFQGEANEQFF

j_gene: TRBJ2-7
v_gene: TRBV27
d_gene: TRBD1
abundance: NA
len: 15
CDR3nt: TGTGCCAGCAGTTTATCGGGGACAGGGGACTACGAGCAGTACTTC
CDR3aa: CASSLSGTGDYEQYF

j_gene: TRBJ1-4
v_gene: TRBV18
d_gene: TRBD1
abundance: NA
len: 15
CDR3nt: TGTGCCAGCTCCCGGGGACAGGCGAGTGCGGAAAAACTGTTTTTT
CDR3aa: CASSRGQASAEKLFF

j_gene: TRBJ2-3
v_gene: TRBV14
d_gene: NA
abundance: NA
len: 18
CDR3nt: TGTGCCAGCAGCCAAGGGCGGGATTGGAACGGGGTCACAGATACGCAGTATTTT
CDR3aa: CASSQGRDWNGVTDTQYF

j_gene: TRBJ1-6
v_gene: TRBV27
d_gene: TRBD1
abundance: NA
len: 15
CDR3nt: TGTGCCAGCAGTTCCCGACAGGGGGATAATTCACCCCTCCACTTT
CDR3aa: CASSSRQGDNSPLHF

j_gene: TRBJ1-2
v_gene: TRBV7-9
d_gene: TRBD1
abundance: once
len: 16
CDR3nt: TGTTCCAGCAGCTTATCGGGTCTCCACAGGGGGCGCGGCTACACCTTC
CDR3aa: CSSSLSGLHRGRGYTF

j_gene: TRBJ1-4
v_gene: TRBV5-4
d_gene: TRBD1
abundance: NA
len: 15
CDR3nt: TGTGCCAGCAGCGCGCAGGGGGCTGCTAATGAAAAACTGTTTTTT
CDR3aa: CASSAQGAANEKLFF

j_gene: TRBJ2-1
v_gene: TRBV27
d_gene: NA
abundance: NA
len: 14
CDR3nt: TGTGCCAGCAGTCCTCAGACACTTTACAATGAGCAGTTCTTC
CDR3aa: CASSPQTLYNEQFF

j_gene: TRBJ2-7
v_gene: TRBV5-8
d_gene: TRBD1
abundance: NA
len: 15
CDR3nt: TGTGCCAGCAGGGGCCGGGACAGGGTCTCCTACGAGCAGTACTTC
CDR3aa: CASRGRDRVSYEQYF

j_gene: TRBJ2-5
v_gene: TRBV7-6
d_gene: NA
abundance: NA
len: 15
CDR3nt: TGTGCCAGCAGCTTAGCTGGTGGGCTTGCGGAGACCCAGTACTTC
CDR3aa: CASSLAGGLAETQYF